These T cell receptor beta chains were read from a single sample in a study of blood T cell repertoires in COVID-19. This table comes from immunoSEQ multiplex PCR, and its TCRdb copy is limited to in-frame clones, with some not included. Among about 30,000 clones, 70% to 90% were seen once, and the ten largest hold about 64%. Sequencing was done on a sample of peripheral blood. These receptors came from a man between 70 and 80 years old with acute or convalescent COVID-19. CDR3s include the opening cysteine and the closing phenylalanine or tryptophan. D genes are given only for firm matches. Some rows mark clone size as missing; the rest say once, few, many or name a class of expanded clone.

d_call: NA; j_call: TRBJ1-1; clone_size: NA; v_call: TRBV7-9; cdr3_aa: CASSLGLSEAFF; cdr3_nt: TGTGCCAGCAGCTTAGGACTCAGTGAAGCTTTCTTT
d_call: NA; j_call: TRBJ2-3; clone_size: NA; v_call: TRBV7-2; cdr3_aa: CASSPLLSTDTQYF; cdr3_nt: TGTGCCAGCAGCCCCCTTCTAAGCACAGATACGCAGTATTTT
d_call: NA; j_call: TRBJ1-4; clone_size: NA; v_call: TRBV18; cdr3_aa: CASSPLQGSNEKLFF; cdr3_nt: TGTGCCAGCTCACCACTACAGGGTAGTAATGAAAAACTGTTTTTT
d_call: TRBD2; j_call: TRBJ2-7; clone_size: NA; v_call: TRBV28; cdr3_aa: CASRTSGKGEQYF; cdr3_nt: TGTGCCAGCCGAACTAGCGGGAAGGGCGAGCAGTACTTC
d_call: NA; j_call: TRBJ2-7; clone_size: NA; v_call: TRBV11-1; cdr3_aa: CASSFGQIYEQYF; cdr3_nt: TGTGCCAGCAGCTTCGGACAAATCTACGAGCAGTACTTC
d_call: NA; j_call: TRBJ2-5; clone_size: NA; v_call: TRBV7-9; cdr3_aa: CASSGARAGWETQYF; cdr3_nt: TGTGCCAGCAGTGGCGCCAGGGCCGGTTGGGAGACCCAGTACTTC
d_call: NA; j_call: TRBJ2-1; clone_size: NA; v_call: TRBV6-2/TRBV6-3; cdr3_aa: CASSAGRNEQFF; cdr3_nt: TGTGCCAGCAGTGCAGGGCGCAATGAGCAGTTCTTC
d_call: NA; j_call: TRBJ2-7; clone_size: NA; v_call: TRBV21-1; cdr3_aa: CASTRGISYEQYF; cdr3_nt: TGTGCCAGCACCCGAGGGATTTCCTACGAGCAGTACTTC
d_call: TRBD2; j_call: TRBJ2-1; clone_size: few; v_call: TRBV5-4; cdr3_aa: CASSLGGLAETNEQFF; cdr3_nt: TGTGCCAGCAGCTTGGGTGGCCTAGCGGAGACCAATGAGCAGTTCTTC
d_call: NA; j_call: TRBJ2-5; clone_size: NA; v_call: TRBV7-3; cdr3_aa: CASSLEGHRQETQYF; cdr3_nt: TGTGCCAGCAGCTTAGAAGGACATAGACAAGAGACCCAGTACTTC
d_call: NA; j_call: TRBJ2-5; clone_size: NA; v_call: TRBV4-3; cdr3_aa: CASSQEYLETQYF; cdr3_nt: TGCGCCAGCAGCCAAGAATATTTAGAGACCCAGTACTTC
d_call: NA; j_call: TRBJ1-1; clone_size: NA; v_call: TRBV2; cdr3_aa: CASSAGYGREAFF; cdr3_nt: TGTGCCAGCAGTGCGGGATACGGGAGGGAAGCTTTCTTT
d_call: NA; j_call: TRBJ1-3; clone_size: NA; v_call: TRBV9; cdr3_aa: CASSPGSGAGNTIYF; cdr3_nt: TGTGCCAGCAGCCCTGGGTCAGGGGCTGGAAACACCATATATTTT
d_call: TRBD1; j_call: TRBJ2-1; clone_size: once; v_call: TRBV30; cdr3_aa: CAWNRGGNEQFF; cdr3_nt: TGTGCCTGGAACAGGGGTGGCAATGAGCAGTTCTTC
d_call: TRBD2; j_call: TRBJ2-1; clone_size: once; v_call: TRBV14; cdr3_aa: CASSQLAGVSHNEQFF; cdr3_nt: TGTGCCAGCAGCCAACTAGCGGGAGTATCCCACAATGAGCAGTTCTTC
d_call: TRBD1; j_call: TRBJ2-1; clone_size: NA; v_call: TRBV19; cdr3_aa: CASTPQGHNEQFF; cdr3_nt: TGTGCCAGTACCCCACAGGGGCACAATGAGCAGTTCTTC
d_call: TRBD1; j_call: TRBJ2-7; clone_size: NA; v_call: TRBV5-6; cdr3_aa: CASSSPGQGVHEQYF; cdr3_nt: TGTGCCAGCAGCTCACCGGGACAGGGGGTCCACGAGCAGTACTTC
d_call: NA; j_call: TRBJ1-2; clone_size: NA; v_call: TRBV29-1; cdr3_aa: CSVELGDGYTF; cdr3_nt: TGCAGCGTTGAGTTAGGGGATGGCTACACCTTC
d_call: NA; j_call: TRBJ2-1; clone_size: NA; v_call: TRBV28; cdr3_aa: CASSISNEQFF; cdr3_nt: TGTGCCAGCAGCATTAGTAATGAGCAGTTCTTC
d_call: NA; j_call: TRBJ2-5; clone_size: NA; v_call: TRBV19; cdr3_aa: CASSIKETQYF; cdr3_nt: TGTGCCAGTAGTATTAAAGAGACCCAGTACTTC
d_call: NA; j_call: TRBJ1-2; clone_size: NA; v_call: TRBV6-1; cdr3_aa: CASSESGSGYTF; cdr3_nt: TGTGCCAGCAGTGAATCAGGAAGCGGCTACACCTTC
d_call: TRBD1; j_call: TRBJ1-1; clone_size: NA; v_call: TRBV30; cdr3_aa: CAGSDRVNTEAFF; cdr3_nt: TGTGCCGGCTCGGACAGGGTGAACACTGAAGCTTTCTTT
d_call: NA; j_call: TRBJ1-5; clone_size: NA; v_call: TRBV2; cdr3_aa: CASSQGGKSQPQHF; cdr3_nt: TGTGCCAGCAGTCAGGGAGGTAAAAGCCAGCCCCAGCATTTT